This T cell receptor beta chain derives from a study of memory CD4+ T cells and cytomegalovirus serostatus. TCRdb keeps only in-frame clones here, not all; method: immunoSEQ multiplex PCR. The sample records 45,000 to 65,000 clones, about three quarters being singletons. CDR3 size: 14 residues. Germline assignment: CDR1 SSHAT and CDR2 FNYEAQ (reference sequence). A remark on this clone: A read error may account for a junction end that differs from germline.

The sort gate was single viable CD3+CD4+CD8-CD45RO+ cells for memory CD4+ T cells. The clonotype was recovered from an adult in good health and CMV-seropositive. The chain uses TRBV7-7 and TRBJ2-7; 10 bases are a match to TRBD2. The sequenced sample was memory CD4+ T cells from blood. The CDR3 nucleotides are TGTGCTAGCAGCCCAAGGACTAGCGGCTACGAGCAGTACTTC. This codes for CASSPRTSGYEQYF.